This T cell receptor beta chain was recovered during a study of human T cells and chemical hapten exposure. Whole blood, unfractionated, served as the material for total RNA extraction. Each CDR3 protein is one row after TCRdb ran MiXCR on the 5' RACE reads. The sample shows 120,000 to 150,000 distinct CDR3 sequences, about 4% of them seen only once. In this sample, this clonotype turned up many times. Trimming took 4 bases from V and 4 from J, leaving 13 bases between them. The germline V gene encodes CDR1 LGHDT and CDR2 YNNKEL (reference sequence). CDR3 size: 14 residues. This TCR came from a female donor in good health. The chain joins TRBV3-1 to TRBJ2-5, with D perhaps TRBD1 (5 bases). CDR3 nucleotides: TGTGCCAGCAGCCGGGGCCTGATCCGAGAGACCCAGTACTTC. It codes for CASSRGLIRETQYF.